The 24 T cell receptor beta chains below come from one sample, sequenced in a study of PD-1 blockade in classical Hodgkin lymphoma. Each patient's relapse followed autologous stem cell transplantation, and brentuximab vedotin exposure varied. TCRdb's copy holds only in-frame clones and misses some; the assay was immunoSEQ multiplex PCR. The top ten hold about 7.1% of the sample, which has fewer than 110,000 clones, 85% to 90% seen once. The specimen comprised peripheral blood mononuclear cells (PBMCs), sampled before the second cycle of nivolumab. All receptors derive from a human donor with classical Hodgkin lymphoma.

This clone was seen once. The V and J genes are TRBV28 and TRBJ1-1; D is uncertain. The germline V and J ends were trimmed by 2 bases and 1 base, with 5 bases remaining between them. Germline CDR1 reads MDHEN; CDR2 reads SYDVKM. The length of the CDR3 is 13 residues. The CDR3 spells CASSLEENTEAFF. In DNA, the CDR3 is TGTGCCAGCAGTTTAGAAGAGAACACTGAAGCTTTCTTT.

V usage is TRBV6-1 and J usage is TRBJ2-7; D remains unclear. The CDR3 runs to 14 residues. Germline CDR1 MNHNS, CDR2 SASEGT. Between the trimmed V and J ends, which lost 7 bases and 2 bases, there was a span of 15 bases. The CDR3 bases are TGTGCCAGCAAACTCGCCAGAATTACCTACGAGCAGTACTTC. As protein: CASKLARITYEQYF.

The chain uses TRBV11-2 and TRBJ2-5; D perhaps matches TRBD2 (6 bases). The CDR3 extends over 13 amino acids. CDR1 is SGHAT, CDR2 FQNNGV, per germline. V dropped 3 bases and J dropped 3 bases, with 8 bases sitting between them. The CDR3 loop reads CASSFWREETQYF. The CDR3 DNA follows: TGTGCCAGCAGCTTCTGGAGGGAAGAGACCCAGTACTTC.

The CDR3 DNA sequence: TGTGCCAGCAGCTTTCAGGGCATGAACACTGAAGCTTTCTTT. This codes for CASSFQGMNTEAFF. V gene TRBV7-9 combines with J gene TRBJ1-1, with D perhaps matching TRBD1 (5 bases). Trimming cost V 3 bases and J 0 bases, with 8 bases left between them. Germline V CDR1 and CDR2: SEHNR, FQNEAQ (reference sequence). The CDR3 extends over 14 amino acids. The full variable domain, with the rest looked up from reference TRBV7-9 and TRBJ1-1, is DTGVSQNPRHKITKRGQNVTFRCDPISEHNRLYWYRQTLGQGPEFLTYFQNEAQLEKSRLLSDRFSAERPKGSFSTLEIQRTEQGDSAMYLCASSFQGMNTEAFFGQGTRLTVV.

V usage is TRBV11-2 and J usage is TRBJ2-2; 9 bases align to TRBD1. The CDR3 has 15 residues. V shed 5 bases, J shed 9 bases, and the junction held 10 bases outside the gene matches. CDR1 and CDR2 (germline): SGHAT, FQNNGV. CDR3 amino acids: CASSLPTGGVRELFF. CDR3 in DNA: TGTGCCAGCAGCCTACCGACAGGGGGGGTCCGGGAGCTGTTTTTT.

This chain uses TRBV6-6 with TRBJ1-6, with no clear D. CDR3 length equals 16 residues. V lost 0 bases to trimming and J lost 3 bases, with 9 bases between them. From germline, CDR1 is MNHNY and CDR2 SVGAGI (reference sequence). The CDR3 DNA sequence: TGTGCCAGCAGTTACTCCCTTCCCGACTATAATTCACCCCTCCACTTT. Its translation is CASSYSLPDYNSPLHF.

This sequence joins TRBV6-6 and TRBJ1-6; D uncertain. The CDR3 sequence is 15 residues long. The germline V gene has CDR1 MNHNY and CDR2 SVGAGI (reference sequence). Trimming cost V 1 base and J 8 bases, with 12 bases left between them. The CDR3 coding sequence is TGTGCCAGCAGTTACTTGTCCCCTAACGATTCACCCCTCCACTTT. This codes for CASSYLSPNDSPLHF.

This chain joins TRBV7-9 and TRBJ1-6, with a possible D match to TRBD1 (5 bases). With 3 bases removed from V and 4 bases from J, the gap between germline ends came to 16 bases. The germline V gene encodes CDR1 SEHNR and CDR2 FQNEAQ (reference sequence). This CDR3 has 17 amino acids. The CDR3 bases are TGTGCCAGCAGCTTCGTGTTTGCCGACAGTTATAATTCACCCCTCCACTTT. Its translation is CASSFVFADSYNSPLHF.

The V and J genes are TRBV29-1 and TRBJ1-2; D may be TRBD1 (5 bases). CDR1 is SQVTM, CDR2 ANQGSEA, per germline. Trimming pared 5 bases from V and 5 bases from J, leaving 12 bases between. The CDR3 has 12 amino acids. For the CDR3, the DNA is TGCAGCGTTTGGGGGTCCCCATATGGCTACACCTTC. As protein: CSVWGSPYGYTF.

The gene calls are TRBV6-5 and TRBJ2-2; TRBD2 matches at 11 bases. CDR1 and CDR2 (germline): MNHEY, SVGAGI. V was pared by 5 bases and J by 6 bases, with 5 bases of the junction left unmatched. This CDR3 is 15 amino acids long. Here the CDR3 DNA reads TGTGCCAGCAGTAAGACTAGCGGGGTAGCCGGGGAGCTGTTTTTT. It codes for CASSKTSGVAGELFF.

The gene calls are TRBV7-2 and TRBJ2-7, with D hard to call. Germline V lookup: CDR1 SGHTA, CDR2 FQGNSA. V was trimmed by 2 bases and J by 3 bases, leaving 14 bases between them. The CDR3 totals 15 residues. CDR3 nucleotide sequence: TGTGCCAGCAGCTTAATGCCTTCCGGCTACTACGAGCAGTACTTC. It translates to CASSLMPSGYYEQYF.

This clone was detected only a few times. This chain joins TRBV30 and TRBJ1-2; 7 positions agree with TRBD1. CDR3 size: 11 residues. The ends lost 6 bases at V and 8 bases at J; junction bases unmatched: 6. Germline V gene lookup returns CDR1 GTSNPN and CDR2 SVGIG (reference sequence). The CDR3 DNA reads as TGTGCCTGTCGGACAGGTGACGGCTACACCTTC. Its protein product is CACRTGDGYTF. Based on the CDR3 plus reference TRBV30 and TRBJ1-2, the full variable domain is SQTIHQWPATLVQPVGSPLSLECTVEGTSNPNLYWYRQAAGRGLQLLFYSVGIGQISSEVPQNLSASRPQDRQFILSSKKLLLSDSGFYLCACRTGDGYTFGSGTRLTVV.

This clone was seen a few times. The rearrangement joins TRBV11-3 to TRBJ1-1; D possibly corresponds to TRBD1 (5 bases). The CDR3 covers 13 residues. The germline CDR1 and CDR2 sequences are SGHNT and YENEEA. V dropped 11 bases and J dropped 5 bases, with 18 bases sitting between them. CDR3 sequence: CASRGAVGTEAFF. DNA of the CDR3: TGTGCCTCCCGCGGGGCCGTTGGGACTGAAGCTTTCTTT.

This rearrangement joins TRBV5-6 to TRBJ2-7; 8 bases match TRBD2. The V gene's germline CDR1 is SGHDT and CDR2 YYEEEE. The V segment lost 4 bases and the J segment 3 bases; nucleotides outside the gene matches: 6. CDR3 length equals 14 residues. CDR3 amino acids: CASSPGLVIYEQYF. The DNA of the CDR3 is TGTGCCAGCAGCCCGGGACTAGTAATCTACGAGCAGTACTTC.

This clone has just one count. J is TRBJ1-2 and V is TRBV5-1; tentative D call: TRBD1 (6 bases). CDR3 length: 12 residues. The germline V gene encodes CDR1 SGHRS and CDR2 YFSETQ. V shed 0 bases and J shed 8 bases, with 8 bases lying between them. This CDR3 is CASSLDRDGYTF. For the CDR3, the DNA is TGCGCCAGCAGCTTGGACAGGGACGGCTACACCTTC.

The chain couples TRBV9 to TRBJ2-1; D unclear. The germline V and J ends were trimmed by 4 bases and 9 bases, with 11 bases remaining between them. This CDR3 is 12 amino acids long. CDR1 is SGDLS and CDR2 is YYNGEE in the germline V gene. CDR3 sequence reads: CASSSRPGEQFF. Written as DNA, the CDR3 is TGTGCCAGCAGCTCTCGACCAGGTGAGCAGTTCTTC. The full variable domain, its missing parts supplied by reference TRBV9 and TRBJ2-1, is DSGVTQTPKHLITATGQRVTLRCSPRSGDLSVYWYQQSLDQGLQFLIQYYNGEERAKGNILERFSAQQFPDLHSELNLSSLELGDSALYFCASSSRPGEQFFGPGTRLTVL.

This clone has only one observation. The J gene is TRBJ2-1, the V gene TRBV27, with D perhaps matching TRBD1 (6 bases). In germline, CDR1 is MNHEY, CDR2 SMNVEV (reference sequence). V dropped 5 bases and J dropped 0 bases, with 11 bases sitting between them. The CDR3 is made up of 15 amino acids. DNA for the CDR3: TGTGCCAGCAGTGCACAGGGAAGCTCCTACAATGAGCAGTTCTTC. It specifies CASSAQGSSYNEQFF.

V and J are TRBV6-5 and TRBJ2-5; D remains unclear. The CDR3 has 14 amino acids. V shed 6 bases and J shed 2 bases, with 13 bases lying between them. Per germline, CDR1 MNHEY and CDR2 SVGAGI. CDR3 nucleotide sequence: TGTGCCAGCAGCCGCCTCGGACGACAAGAGACCCAGTACTTC. Translated: CASSRLGRQETQYF.

The chain joins TRBV7-2 to TRBJ2-7, with TRBD2 identical over 8 bases. Per germline, CDR1 SGHTA and CDR2 FQGNSA. There are 16 residues in the CDR3. V was clipped by 5 bases and J by 0 bases; unmatched bases: 9. The CDR3 reads CASSPWGGGSSYEQYF. For the CDR3, the DNA is TGTGCCAGCAGCCCCTGGGGCGGGGGGAGCTCCTACGAGCAGTACTTC.

The chain has TRBV21-1 and TRBJ2-7. TRBV21-1 has pseudogene status. The CDR3 consists of 17 residues. The CDR3 reads CASSKAIRAATSYEQYF. DNA of the CDR3: TGTGCCAGCAGCAAAGCAATTAGGGCAGCGACCTCCTACGAGCAGTACTTC.

V and J are TRBV28 and TRBJ1-2; D is possibly TRBD1 (6 bases). This CDR3 region has 14 residues. V shed 5 bases and J shed 5 bases, with 15 bases lying between them. Per the germline V gene, CDR1 is MDHEN and CDR2 is SYDVKM. In DNA, the CDR3 is TGTGCCAGCAGTCACAGGGCAGTTCGGTATGGCTACACCTTC. Translating it yields CASSHRAVRYGYTF.

The J gene is TRBJ1-5, the V gene TRBV7-8; 12 bases are shared with TRBD1. After removal of 5 bases from V and 2 bases from J, the junction contained 10 bases not matched to a gene. This CDR3 region has 18 residues. Germline CDR1 SGHVS, CDR2 FQNEAQ. The CDR3 loop is CASSLGTGGKYGNQPQHF. The CDR3 DNA is TGTGCCAGCAGCCTCGGGACAGGGGGCAAGTATGGCAATCAGCCCCAGCATTTT.

The chain couples TRBV7-2 to TRBJ1-2; D is possibly TRBD1 (5 bases). This CDR3 contains 13 residues. The V and J ends lost 5 bases and 8 bases respectively, with 15 bases between them. CDR1 and CDR2 from the germline V gene are SGHTA and FQGNSA. This CDR3 is CASSLGLAGGYTF. The CDR3 region has the DNA TGTGCCAGCAGCCTGGGACTCGCGGGCGGCTACACCTTC. The complete variable domain, with remaining parts taken from reference TRBV7-2 and TRBJ1-2, reads GAGVSQSPSNKVTEKGKDVELRCDPISGHTALYWYRQSLGQGLEFLIYFQGNSAPDKSGLPSDRFSAERTGGSVSTLTIQRTQQEDSAVYLCASSLGLAGGYTFGSGTRLTVV.

The CDR3 is CASSQDRAGGSGYTF. As DNA, the CDR3 is TGTGCCAGCAGCCAAGATAGGGCAGGGGGTAGTGGCTACACCTTC. The chain links TRBV4-2 to TRBJ1-2; 7 nucleotides match TRBD1. V gave up 0 bases and J gave up 7 bases; unmatched junction bases: 8. The CDR3 length is 15 residues. The germline V gene encodes CDR1 LGHNA and CDR2 YNFKEQ.